The rows below give T cell receptor beta chains drawn from one sample of a study of CD8+CD57+ T cells in acquired aplastic anemia. TCRdb analysed the reads with MiXCR anew, one entry per CDR3 protein. The data contain under 350,000 distinct CDR3 sequences, about 50% of them singletons. The sample consisted of sorted CD4+, CD8+, or CD8+CD57+ T cells (not recorded which) from PBMCs. Source of these receptors: a human donor with aplastic anemia. Both conserved end residues are part of each CDR3. Fields, in order: J gene, V gene, clone size, D gene, CDR3 DNA, CDR3 protein. A D gene is named only where the DNA matches it firmly. Expanded clones are given a class, and other clones once, few, many or no size at all.

j_call: TRBJ1-3; v_call: TRBV5-1; clone_size: -; d_call: -; cdr3_nt: TGCGCCAGCAGCCCTCGGGACTTCTCTGGAAACACCATATATTTT; cdr3_aa: CASSPRDFSGNTIYF
j_call: TRBJ1-6; v_call: TRBV18; clone_size: once; d_call: TRBD1; cdr3_nt: TGTGCCAGCTCACCGACAGGGGATTCACCCCTCCACTTT; cdr3_aa: CASSPTGDSPLHF
j_call: TRBJ1-1; v_call: TRBV20-1; clone_size: -; d_call: -; cdr3_nt: TGCAGTGCTATTACGGGGTCTACCCACACAGAAGCTTTCTTT; cdr3_aa: CSAITGSTHTEAFF
j_call: TRBJ1-5; v_call: TRBV5-5; clone_size: many; d_call: TRBD1; cdr3_nt: TGTGCCAGCAGCTTTACGACAGGGGGCGGCAATCAGCCCCAGCATTTT; cdr3_aa: CASSFTTGGGNQPQHF
j_call: TRBJ2-3; v_call: TRBV9; clone_size: many; d_call: TRBD2; cdr3_nt: TGTGCCAGCAGCCGTAGCGGGGTGGGGACAGATACGCAGTATTTT; cdr3_aa: CASSRSGVGTDTQYF
j_call: TRBJ2-2; v_call: TRBV7-9; clone_size: once; d_call: -; cdr3_nt: TGTGCCAGCAGCTTAGACCGATTCAGGGGCCGTGGGGAGCTGTTTTTT; cdr3_aa: CASSLDRFRGRGELFF
j_call: TRBJ2-5; v_call: TRBV20-1; clone_size: -; d_call: TRBD1; cdr3_nt: TGCAGTGCTACCAGACAGGGGGAAGGAGGGCCCCAGTACTTC; cdr3_aa: CSATRQGEGGPQYF
j_call: TRBJ1-2; v_call: TRBV6-5; clone_size: many; d_call: -; cdr3_nt: TGTGCCAGCAGCCGAGTAGCCGGGAGATCCTATGGCTACACCTTC; cdr3_aa: CASSRVAGRSYGYTF
j_call: TRBJ1-1; v_call: TRBV7-8; clone_size: once; d_call: -; cdr3_nt: TGTGCCAGCAGCTTAGCGGCAGGAAAAGGCGTTACTGAAGCTTCCTTT; cdr3_aa: CASSLAAGKGVTEASF
j_call: TRBJ2-4; v_call: TRBV19; clone_size: -; d_call: -; cdr3_nt: TGTGCCAGTAGTGATACGGTAGCCAAAAACATTCAGTACTTC; cdr3_aa: CASSDTVAKNIQYF
j_call: TRBJ2-3; v_call: TRBV20-1; clone_size: -; d_call: -; cdr3_nt: TGCAGTGCGGCTCGGACAGGCACAGATACGCAGTATTTT; cdr3_aa: CSAARTGTDTQYF
j_call: TRBJ1-2; v_call: TRBV9; clone_size: -; d_call: -; cdr3_nt: TGTGCCAGCAGCGTAGGGGGGACTAACACCTTC; cdr3_aa: CASSVGGTNTF
j_call: TRBJ2-7; v_call: TRBV25-1; clone_size: -; d_call: -; cdr3_nt: TGTGCCAGCAGTGAACTCGCCCCGGGACAAGCATCCTACGAGCAGTACTTC; cdr3_aa: CASSELAPGQASYEQYF
j_call: TRBJ2-2; v_call: TRBV7-3; clone_size: few; d_call: TRBD2; cdr3_nt: TGTGCCAGCAGCCTTGGACTAGCGGAGACCGGGGAGCTGTTTTTT; cdr3_aa: CASSLGLAETGELFF
j_call: TRBJ1-2; v_call: TRBV19; clone_size: -; d_call: -; cdr3_nt: TGTGCCAGTAGTACTGGGACCGTGGCAGTTAACTATGGCTACACCTTC; cdr3_aa: CASSTGTVAVNYGYTF
j_call: TRBJ1-6; v_call: TRBV19; clone_size: -; d_call: -; cdr3_nt: TGTGCCAGTACCTGGACTGCGAATTCACCCCTCCACTTT; cdr3_aa: CASTWTANSPLHF
j_call: TRBJ2-5; v_call: TRBV5-1; clone_size: -; d_call: -; cdr3_nt: TGCGCCAGCAGCTTGGAGCCGGACAGCCAAGAGACCCAGTACTTC; cdr3_aa: CASSLEPDSQETQYF
j_call: TRBJ2-5; v_call: TRBV19; clone_size: -; d_call: -; cdr3_nt: TGTGCCAGTAGTATAGCGTTAGGACCGACCCAAGAGACCCAGTACTTC; cdr3_aa: CASSIALGPTQETQYF